This T cell receptor (beta chain) was captured by sequencing in a study of early T cells in non-severe SARS-CoV-2 infection. About the study: Sequencing targeted bulk RNA from unsorted whole blood, leaving chains unpaired.

Study-wide results and caveats: Sequences matched to VDJdb favored anti-spike CD8 responses, while private and CD4 specificities were missed.

This clonotype was seen only a few times. Its specificity is unknown. Attachment of unique molecular identifiers to individual cDNA molecules was performed. One entry per CDR3 protein, called by TCRdb with MiXCR from the 5' RACE reads. The table records around 52,000 distinct CDR3 sequences, 6% to 7% of them present only once. From germline, CDR1 is MNHEY and CDR2 SMNVEV (reference sequence). V lost 5 bases to trimming and J lost 2 bases, with 5 bases between them. The CDR3 loop spans 12 amino acids. The chain has TRBV27 and TRBJ2-3; no reliable D call. The clonotype was recovered from an adult who was a healthcare worker with PCR-confirmed SARS-CoV-2 infection or an uninfected control (not recorded which). Sequences were obtained from whole blood. CDR3 region: CASSTLTDTQYF. The CDR3 DNA reads TGTGCCAGCAGTACTCTCACAGATACGCAGTATTTT.